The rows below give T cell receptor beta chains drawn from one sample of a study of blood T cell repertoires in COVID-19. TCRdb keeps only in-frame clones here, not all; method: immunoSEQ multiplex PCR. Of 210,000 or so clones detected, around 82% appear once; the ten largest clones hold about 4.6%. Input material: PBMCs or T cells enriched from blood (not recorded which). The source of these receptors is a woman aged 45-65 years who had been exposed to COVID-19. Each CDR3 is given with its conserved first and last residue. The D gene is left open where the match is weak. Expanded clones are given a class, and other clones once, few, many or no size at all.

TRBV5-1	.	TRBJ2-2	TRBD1	TGCGCCAGCAGCTTTGGACAGGGTTCCACCGGGGAGCTGTTTTTT	CASSFGQGSTGELFF
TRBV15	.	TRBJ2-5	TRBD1	TGTGCCACCAGCGTGGGACAGGCGGGCCAAGAGACCCAGTACTTC	CATSVGQAGQETQYF
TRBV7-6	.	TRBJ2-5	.	TGTGCCAGCAGCGCGGGCCTCTCCCAAGAGACCCAGTACTTC	CASSAGLSQETQYF
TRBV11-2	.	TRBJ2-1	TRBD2	TGTGCCAGCAGCTTAAGTGGGAGGGCTTACAATGAGCAGTTCTTC	CASSLSGRAYNEQFF
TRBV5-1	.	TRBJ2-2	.	TGCGCCAGCAGCAACCGGGAAAACACCGGGGAGCTGTTTTTT	CASSNRENTGELFF
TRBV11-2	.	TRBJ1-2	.	TGTGCCAGCAGCTTAGGATCCCGGGACTATGGCTACACCTTC	CASSLGSRDYGYTF
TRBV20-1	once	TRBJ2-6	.	TGCAGTGCTACTGACAGCTCTGGGGCCAACGTCCTGACTTTC	CSATDSSGANVLTF
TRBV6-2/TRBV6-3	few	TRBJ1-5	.	TGTGCCAGCAGCTCTCGGACAGTTCCAACAAATCAGCCCCAGCATTTT	CASSSRTVPTNQPQHF
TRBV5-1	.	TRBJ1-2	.	TGCGCCAGCAGCACCTCGACAGACTCCACTAACTATGGCTACACCTTC	CASSTSTDSTNYGYTF
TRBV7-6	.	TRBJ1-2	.	TGTGCCAGCAGCTTAGAGGCAGGGGATGGCTACACCTTC	CASSLEAGDGYTF
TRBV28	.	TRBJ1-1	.	TGTGCCAGCAGTTTACTAACGGTCCTGGACACTGAAGCTTTCTTT	CASSLLTVLDTEAFF
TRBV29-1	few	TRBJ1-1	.	TGCAGCGTTGGTCCAGGGGACACTGAAGCTTTCTTT	CSVGPGDTEAFF
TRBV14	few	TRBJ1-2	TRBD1	TGTGCCAGCAGCCGGGACAGGGGGACCTATGGCTACACCTTC	CASSRDRGTYGYTF
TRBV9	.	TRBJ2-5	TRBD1	TGTGCCAGCAGCGAGGGGGCGCGAACAGAGACCCAGTACTTC	CASSEGARTETQYF
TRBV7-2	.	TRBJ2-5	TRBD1	TGTGCCAGCAGCCCTCGAGGCAGGGGGCTCCAAGAGACCCAGTACTTC	CASSPRGRGLQETQYF
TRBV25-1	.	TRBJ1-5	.	TGTGCCAGCAGTGGCGGGCCGCGGGACCAGCCCCAGCATTTT	CASSGGPRDQPQHF
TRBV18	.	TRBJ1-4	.	TGTGCCAGCTCCCTTGCGTGGGGCCCCAATGAAAAACTGTTTTTT	CASSLAWGPNEKLFF
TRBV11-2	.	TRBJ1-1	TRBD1	TGTGCCAGCAGCTCCGAGACAGGGGGCTGGGCTGAAGCTTTCTTT	CASSSETGGWAEAFF
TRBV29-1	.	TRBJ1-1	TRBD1	TGCAGCGTCCTGAGGGGGCCTACAGCTTTCTTT	CSVLRGPTAFF
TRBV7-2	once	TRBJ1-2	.	TGTGCCAGCAGCTCTAGGACATTCAACTATGGCTACACCTTC	CASSSRTFNYGYTF
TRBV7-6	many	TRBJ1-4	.	TGTGCCAGCACCCTTACCGGGGGGGCTAATGAAAAACTGTTTTTT	CASTLTGGANEKLFF
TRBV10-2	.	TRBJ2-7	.	TGCGCCAGCAGTGACCTTATGACAGGCTATGAAGGCGAGCAGTACTTC	CASSDLMTGYEGEQYF
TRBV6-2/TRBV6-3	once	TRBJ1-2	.	TGTGCCAGCAGCGAGCCCGTGAAATACTATGGCTACACCTTC	CASSEPVKYYGYTF
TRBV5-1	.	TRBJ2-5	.	TGCGCCAGCAGCTCCGGCGGCAGACAAGAGACCCAGTACTTC	CASSSGGRQETQYF
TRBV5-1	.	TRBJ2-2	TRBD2	TGCGCCAGCAGCTTAGACGGGACTAGCGGTCCGAACACCGGGGAGCTGTTTTTT	CASSLDGTSGPNTGELFF
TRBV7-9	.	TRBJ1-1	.	TGTGCCAGCAGCTTAACAGGCTTGAACACTGAAGCTTTCTTT	CASSLTGLNTEAFF
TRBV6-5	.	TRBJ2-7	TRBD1	TGTGCCACACTACAGGGGGCCTACGAGCAGTACTTC	CATLQGAYEQYF
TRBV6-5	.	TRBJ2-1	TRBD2	TGTGCCAGCGGACTAGCGGGGACGTACAATGAGCAGTTCTTC	CASGLAGTYNEQFF
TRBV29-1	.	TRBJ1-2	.	TGCAGCGTTGAGCAGGGTAAAAGCTACACCTTC	CSVEQGKSYTF
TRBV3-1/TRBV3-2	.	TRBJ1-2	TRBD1	TGTGCCAGCAGCCACTCCGGGACAGGGCGCCGTGGCTACACCTTC	CASSHSGTGRRGYTF
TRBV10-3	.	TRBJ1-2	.	TGTGCCATCAGTGAGTACGACAGAACCGGCTACACCTTC	CAISEYDRTGYTF